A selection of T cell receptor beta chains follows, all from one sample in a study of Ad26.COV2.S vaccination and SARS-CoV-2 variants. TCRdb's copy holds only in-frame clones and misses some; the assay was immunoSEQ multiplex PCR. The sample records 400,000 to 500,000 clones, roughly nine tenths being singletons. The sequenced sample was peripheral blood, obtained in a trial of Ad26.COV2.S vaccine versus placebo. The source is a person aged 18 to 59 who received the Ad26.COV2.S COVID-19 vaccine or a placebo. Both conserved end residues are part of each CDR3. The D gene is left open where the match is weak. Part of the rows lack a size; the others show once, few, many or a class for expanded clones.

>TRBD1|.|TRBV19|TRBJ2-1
TGTGCCAGTAGTTTGACAGGGGGGTTTAATGAGCAGTTCTTC
CASSLTGGFNEQFF
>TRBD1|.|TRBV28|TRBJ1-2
TGTGCCAGCAGTAGACAGGGCTATGGCTACACCTTC
CASSRQGYGYTF
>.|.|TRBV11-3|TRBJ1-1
TGTGCCAGCTCTCAAGGGGGGGTCGCCACTGAAGCTTTCTTT
CASSQGGVATEAFF
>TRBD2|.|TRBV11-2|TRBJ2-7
TGTGCCAGCAGCAAAATAGCGGGGGCGAATTCCTACGAGCAGTACTTC
CASSKIAGANSYEQYF
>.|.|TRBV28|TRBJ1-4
TGTGCCAGCACCCAAGGGTCCTTGGGTGAAAAACTGTTTTTT
CASTQGSLGEKLFF
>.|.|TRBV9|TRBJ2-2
TGTGCCAGCAGCGTAGCGGGGAACACCGGGGAGCTGTTTTTT
CASSVAGNTGELFF
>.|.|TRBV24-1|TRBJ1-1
TGTGCCACCAGTGATCCCCGGGACCCTCTGCGTGAAGCTTTCTTT
CATSDPRDPLREAFF
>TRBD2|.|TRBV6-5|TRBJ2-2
TGTGCCAGCAGGGCGGGAGGAACCGGGGAGCTGTTTTTT
CASRAGGTGELFF
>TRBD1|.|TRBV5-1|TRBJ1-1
TGCGCCAGCAGCGACAGGGTAGGGGGGACCACTGAAGCTTTCTTT
CASSDRVGGTTEAFF
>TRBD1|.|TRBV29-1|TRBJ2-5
TGCAGCGTTGAAGATCGGCTCCGAACAGGGGTAGAGACCCAGTACTTC
CSVEDRLRTGVETQYF
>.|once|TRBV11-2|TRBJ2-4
TGTGCCAGCAACACAGACAGGAAAAACATTCAGTACTTC
CASNTDRKNIQYF
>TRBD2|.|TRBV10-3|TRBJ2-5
TGTGCCAGCCTATCCGGGACTAGCGGCCAAGAGACCCAGTACTTC
CASLSGTSGQETQYF
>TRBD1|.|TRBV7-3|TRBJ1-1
TGTGCCGGGAACCGAGGGGGCGCGTCGGAAGCTTTCTTT
CAGNRGGASEAFF
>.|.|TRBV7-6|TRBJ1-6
TGTGCCAGCAGCTTAGCGTGGGCGGGCAGCTCCTATAATTCACCCCTCCACTTT
CASSLAWAGSSYNSPLHF
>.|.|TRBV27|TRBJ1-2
TGTGCCAGCAGCCCAGCATTCATTAACTATGGCTACACCTTC
CASSPAFINYGYTF
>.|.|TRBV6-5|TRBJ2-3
TGTGCCAGCAGACAGGGTTGGGTGGTAACAGATACGCAGTATTTT
CASRQGWVVTDTQYF
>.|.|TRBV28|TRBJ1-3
TGTGCCAGCAGTTTACTGGGGACTGGAAACACCATATATTTT
CASSLLGTGNTIYF
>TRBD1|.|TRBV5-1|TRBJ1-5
TGCGCCAGCAGCTTGGTCCCAGCGGGACAGGGGCGGACTCAGCCCCAGCATTTT
CASSLVPAGQGRTQPQHF
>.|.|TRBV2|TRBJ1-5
TGTGCCAGCCGCGACAGTCCCAATCAGCCCCAGCATTTT
CASRDSPNQPQHF
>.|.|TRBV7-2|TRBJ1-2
TGTGCCAGCAGCTTAAGCGGTGACCGGAACTATGGCTACACCTTC
CASSLSGDRNYGYTF
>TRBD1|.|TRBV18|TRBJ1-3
TGTGCCAGCTCACCAAATTTCCACAGGGGCTCTGGAAACACCATATATTTT
CASSPNFHRGSGNTIYF
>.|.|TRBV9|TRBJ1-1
TGTGCCAGCAGCGAGCAGGGGTGGAGCACTGAAGCTTTCTTT
CASSEQGWSTEAFF
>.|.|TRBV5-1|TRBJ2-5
TGCGCCAGCAGCCCCACGGGGTTTTGGGAGACCCAGTACTTC
CASSPTGFWETQYF
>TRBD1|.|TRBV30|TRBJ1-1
TGTGGCCTGGCCCAACAGGGGGCGGGTATCACTGAAGCTTTCTTT
CGLAQQGAGITEAFF
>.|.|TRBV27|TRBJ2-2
TGTGCCAGCAGTTTGGATAGGGCCGGGGAGCTGTTTTTT
CASSLDRAGELFF
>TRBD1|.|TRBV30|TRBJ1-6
TGTGCCTGGAGTGTATCAGGCCTAAGGGTCGGGACAGAACATTCACCCCTCCACTTT
CAWSVSGLRVGTEHSPLHF
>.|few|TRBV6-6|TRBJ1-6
TGTGCCATGGTACCTCGCGGGAGCTCCTATAATTCACCCCTCCACTTT
CAMVPRGSSYNSPLHF
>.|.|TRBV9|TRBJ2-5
TGTGCCAGCAGCGTAGGTCCTTATCCGGGGGAGACCCAGTACTTC
CASSVGPYPGETQYF
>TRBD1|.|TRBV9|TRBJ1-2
TGTGCCAGCAGCGAAGAGACAGGGATCTATGGCTACACCTTC
CASSEETGIYGYTF
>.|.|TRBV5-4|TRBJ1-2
TGTGCCAGCAGCTTACACTATGGCTACACCTTC
CASSLHYGYTF
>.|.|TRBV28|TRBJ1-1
TGTGCCAGCAGGAGACAAGGGAACACTGAAGCTTTCTTT
CASRRQGNTEAFF
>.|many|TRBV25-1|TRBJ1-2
TGTGCCAGCACCCGGGGGTCCTATGGCTACACCTTC
CASTRGSYGYTF
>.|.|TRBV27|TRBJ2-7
TGTGCCAGCAGTTTAAACAGGGCCGCCTCCGAGCAGTACTTC
CASSLNRAASEQYF
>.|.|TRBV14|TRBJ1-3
TGTGCCAGCAGCCAAGAAATGCTTTCCTCCGCTGGAAACACCATATATTTT
CASSQEMLSSAGNTIYF
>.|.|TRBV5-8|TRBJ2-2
TGTGCCAGCAGCCCACCGGGCAGCTGGATGAACACCGGGGAGCTGTTTTTT
CASSPPGSWMNTGELFF
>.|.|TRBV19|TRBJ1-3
TGTGCCAGTAGGACTACTGGAAACACCATATATTTT
CASRTTGNTIYF
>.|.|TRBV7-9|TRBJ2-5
TGTGCCAGCAGCTTAGTAGAGACCCAGTACTTC
CASSLVETQYF
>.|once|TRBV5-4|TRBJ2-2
TGTGCCAGCAGCTTGGACCGAAACACCGGGGAGCTGTTTTTT
CASSLDRNTGELFF
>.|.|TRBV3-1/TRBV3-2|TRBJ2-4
TGTGCCAGCAGCCGGACACAGAGAGCCAAAAACATTCAGTACTTC
CASSRTQRAKNIQYF
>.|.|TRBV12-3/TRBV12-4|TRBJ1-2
TGTGCCAGCAGTTTTGGACCGGGCCGAGGCTACACCTTC
CASSFGPGRGYTF
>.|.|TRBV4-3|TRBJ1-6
TGCGCCAGCAGCCACACCCCCTGGACAGTCGCAGGCTCCTATAATTCACCCCTCCACTTT
CASSHTPWTVAGSYNSPLHF
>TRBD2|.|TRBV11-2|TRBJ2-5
TGTGCCAGCAGGCGACTAGCGGGAGGGGTCGAGGAGACCCAGTACTTC
CASRRLAGGVEETQYF
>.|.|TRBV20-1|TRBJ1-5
TGCAGTGCTAGTATTTCGGCAGGTTATCAGCCCCAGCATTTT
CSASISAGYQPQHF
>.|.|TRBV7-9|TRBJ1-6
TGTGCCAGCAAATCACAGGGTTTGAATTCACCCCTCCACTTT
CASKSQGLNSPLHF
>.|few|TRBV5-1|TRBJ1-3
TGCGCCAGCAGCTTGGGTGACCTCGGGGGTAACACCATATATTTT
CASSLGDLGGNTIYF
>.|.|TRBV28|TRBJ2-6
TGTGCCAGCAGTGCTATACTCGTAATCTCTGGGGCCAACGTCCTGACTTTC
CASSAILVISGANVLTF
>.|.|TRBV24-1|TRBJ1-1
TGTGCCACCAGTGATTTTGGGGCAAATGGAGCTTTCTTT
CATSDFGANGAFF
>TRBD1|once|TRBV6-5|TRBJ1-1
TGTGCCATTTACCGGCAGGGGGACACTGAAGCTTTCTTT
CAIYRQGDTEAFF
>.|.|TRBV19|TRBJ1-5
TGTGCCAGTAGTATTTTCGCGACAGGCGATCAGCCCCAGCATTTT
CASSIFATGDQPQHF
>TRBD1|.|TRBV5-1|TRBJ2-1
TGCGCCAGCAGCTCTACAGGGGGCGATAGAAATGAGCAGTTCTTC
CASSSTGGDRNEQFF
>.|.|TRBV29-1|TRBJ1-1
TGCAGCGTTGGAAGGGAGCCCATGAACACTGAAGCTTTCTTT
CSVGREPMNTEAFF
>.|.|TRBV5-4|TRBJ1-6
TGTGCCAGCAGAGGACGGCCTTGGGATAATTCACCCCTCCACTTT
CASRGRPWDNSPLHF
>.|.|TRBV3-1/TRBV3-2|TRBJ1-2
TGTGCCAGCAGCCCAGCGGGGTTCTATGGCTACACCTTC
CASSPAGFYGYTF
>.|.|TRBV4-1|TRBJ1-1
TGCGCCAGCAGCCTAGTGGCAGGGCGAGGCACTGAAGCTTTCTTT
CASSLVAGRGTEAFF
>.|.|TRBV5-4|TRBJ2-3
TGTGCCAGCAGCTTATCGGGCAGCACAGATACGCAGTATTTT
CASSLSGSTDTQYF
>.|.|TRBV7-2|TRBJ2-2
TGTGCCAGCAGCTTAGAAATAGCTGGCGGGGAGCTGTTTTTT
CASSLEIAGGELFF
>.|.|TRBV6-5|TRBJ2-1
TGTGCCAGCACTAGAAGCGGCGCAACCTACAATGAGCAGTTCTTC
CASTRSGATYNEQFF
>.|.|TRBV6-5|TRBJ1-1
TGTGCCAGCAGTTACTCGCCAGAGGTGAACACTGAAGCTTTCTTT
CASSYSPEVNTEAFF
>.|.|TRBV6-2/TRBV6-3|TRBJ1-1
TGTGCCAGCAGTCTAAACCCATGGACGCGGGGGTATCCTGAAGCTTTCTTT
CASSLNPWTRGYPEAFF
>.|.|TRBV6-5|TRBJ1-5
TGTGCCAGCAGTCTACGACGGGCAAATCAGCCCCAGCATTTT
CASSLRRANQPQHF